What follows are 22 T cell receptor beta chains derived from one specimen sequenced in a study of OX40 agonist ivuxolimab in advanced cancers. TCRdb keeps only in-frame clones here, not all; method: immunoSEQ multiplex PCR. Altogether roughly 86,000 clones are present, approximately 90% being singletons, with the ten largest covering nearly 7.5%. The sequencing used CD4+ or CD8+ T cells sorted from blood, collected in a trial of the OX40 agonist ivuxolimab. The source of these receptors is an adult with an advanced solid tumor such as melanoma, head and neck, liver or kidney cancer.

A remark on this clone: One base separates it from a far larger clone, so it is likely a read error. This same CDR3 is encoded by further DNA sequences in the sample. The chain combines TRBV4-1 with TRBJ2-7; 7 nucleotides match TRBD2. Germline V gene data show CDR1 as MGHRA and CDR2 as YSYEKL. The V gene end was trimmed by 0 bases and the J gene end by 3 bases; junction bases not matched to a gene: 5. The CDR3 has 15 amino acids. The CDR3 DNA reads TGCGCCAGCAGCCAAGATTCCGCTAGCGGCTACGAGCAGTACTTC. Its protein product is CASSQDSASGYEQYF.

This chain joins TRBV7-9 and TRBJ1-3; 8 positions match TRBD1. CDR1 SEHNR and CDR2 FQNEAQ come from the germline V gene (reference sequence). V dropped 5 bases and J dropped 0; count of bases not matched to a gene: 9. This CDR3 spans 17 amino acids. This CDR3 reads CASSPFRTGSSGNTIYF. CDR3 nucleotide sequence: TGTGCCAGCAGCCCTTTCAGGACAGGGAGCTCTGGAAACACCATATATTTT. Using reference TRBV7-9 and TRBJ1-3 for the parts outside the CDR3, the full variable domain is DTGVSQNPRHKITKRGQNVTFRCDPISEHNRLYWYRQTLGQGPEFLTYFQNEAQLEKSRLLSDRFSAERPKGSFSTLEIQRTEQGDSAMYLCASSPFRTGSSGNTIYFGEGSWLTVV.

V usage is TRBV2 and J usage is TRBJ2-5; D remains unclear. The J call could be wrong; TRBJ2-7 is a better fit for the DNA end. The CDR3 spans 14 residues. Germline CDR1 SNHLY, CDR2 FYNNEI. The CDR3 nucleotides read TGTGCCAGCAGTGAACGGGCATCGGGCTACGAGCAGTACTTC. The encoded protein is CASSERASGYEQYF.

This chain uses TRBV29-1 with TRBJ2-7; 12 nucleotides align to TRBD2. V lost 7 bases, J lost 1 base, and 11 bases stayed unmatched. The germline V gene has CDR1 SQVTM and CDR2 ANQGSEA. There are 16 residues in the CDR3. The CDR3 loop reads CSACLAGGPVSYEQYF. The CDR3 DNA is TGCAGCGCCTGTCTAGCGGGAGGGCCGGTTTCCTACGAGCAGTACTTC.

In its sample, this clone was seen a few times. This chain connects TRBV21-1 to TRBJ1-5. TRBV21-1 is assigned pseudogene status. The CDR3 runs to 15 residues. CDR3 sequence reads: CASLPNRVLHQPQHF. The CDR3 DNA reads as TGTGCCAGCCTTCCTAACCGGGTACTTCACCAGCCCCAGCATTTT.

This sequence joins TRBV28 and TRBJ1-2; 8 bases align to TRBD1. This CDR3 is 13 amino acids long. Germline lookup yields CDR1 MDHEN and CDR2 SYDVKM. Losses at the gene ends were 6 bases for V and 7 bases for J; bases not matched to a gene: 7. The CDR3 DNA reads TGTGCCAGCAGCCAGGACAGGGCGGGTGGCTACACCTTC. This sequence encodes CASSQDRAGGYTF.

The rearrangement joins TRBV28 to TRBJ2-1, with D hard to call. Trimming left V 2 bases short and J 7 bases short, with 12 bases between. CDR3 length equals 14 residues. CDR1 is MDHEN, CDR2 SYDVKM, per germline. The CDR3 protein is CASSLREGRNEQFF. In DNA, the CDR3 is TGTGCCAGCAGTTTACGTGAAGGGCGGAATGAGCAGTTCTTC. Based on the CDR3 plus reference TRBV28 and TRBJ2-1, the full variable domain is DVKVTQSSRYLVKRTGEKVFLECVQDMDHENMFWYRQDPGLGLRLIYFSYDVKMKEKGDIPEGYSVSREKKERFSLILESASTNQTSMYLCASSLREGRNEQFFGPGTRLTVL.

V usage is TRBV5-1 and J usage is TRBJ2-1; D is unclear. Germline V CDR1 and CDR2: SGHRS, YFSETQ. The V and J ends lost 3 bases and 3 bases respectively, with 4 bases between them. This CDR3 has 12 residues. CDR3 sequence reads: CASSSYYNEQFF. DNA for the CDR3: TGCGCCAGCAGCTCCTACTACAATGAGCAGTTCTTC.

The count of this clone is one. The chain employs TRBV10-1 and TRBJ2-7, with no clear D. The CDR3 has 12 residues. Trimming took off 4 bases at V and 2 bases at J, with 6 bases between the two ends. Germline CDR1 and CDR2: WNHNN and SYGVQD (reference sequence). The CDR3 reads CASSGTTYEQYF. As DNA, the CDR3 is TGCGCCAGCAGTGGGACCACCTACGAGCAGTACTTC.

The chain uses TRBV7-3 and TRBJ1-4; no clear D. Germline V gene lookup returns CDR1 SGHTA and CDR2 FQGTGA. The V and J ends lost 4 bases and 3 bases respectively, with 9 bases between them. The CDR3 has 14 amino acids. DNA of the CDR3: TGTGCCAGCAGCTCCCCGGGTTCTAATGAAAAACTGTTTTTT. As protein: CASSSPGSNEKLFF. Together with reference TRBV7-3 and TRBJ1-4, the CDR3 gives the full variable domain: GAGVSQTPSNKVTEKGKYVELRCDPISGHTALYWYRQSLGQGPEFLIYFQGTGAADDSGLPNDRFFAVRPEGSVSTLKIQRTERGDSAVYLCASSSPGSNEKLFFGSGTQLSVL.

This chain links TRBV10-3 with TRBJ2-5, with D possibly being TRBD1 or TRBD2 (5 bases each). Germline V gene data show CDR1 as ENHRY and CDR2 as SYGVKD. V was trimmed by 2 bases and J by 4 bases, leaving 5 bases between them. CDR3 length equals 12 residues. CDR3 residues: CAISEGGETQYF. The CDR3, as DNA: TGTGCCATCAGTGAGGGGGGAGAGACCCAGTACTTC.

The chain links TRBV5-1 to TRBJ1-1; D might be TRBD1 (5 bases). The germline gives CDR1 SGHRS, CDR2 YFSETQ. V gave up 4 bases and J gave up 5 bases, with 6 bases separating them. This CDR3 has 11 residues. The CDR3: CASSGGTEAFF. The CDR3 nucleotides read TGCGCCAGCAGCGGGGGGACTGAAGCTTTCTTT.

This chain joins TRBV25-1 and TRBJ1-2, with TRBD1 as a possible D gene (5 bases). In germline, CDR1 is MGHDK, CDR2 SYGVNS. The CDR3 has 12 residues. Trimming took off 4 bases at V and 8 bases at J, with 11 bases between the two ends. The CDR3 DNA follows: TGTGCCAGCAGTGCAGGGTTGAGCGGCTACACCTTC. This codes for CASSAGLSGYTF.

The V and J genes are TRBV4-2 and TRBJ2-2; TRBD1 or TRBD2 may be the D gene (6 bases each). CDR3 length: 15 amino acids. The germline V gene has CDR1 LGHNA and CDR2 YNFKEQ. Between the trimmed V and J ends, which lost 0 bases and 5 bases, there was a span of 10 bases. The CDR3 DNA reads as TGTGCCAGCAGCCAAGAGGAGGGGACAACCGGGGAGCTGTTTTTT. Residues: CASSQEEGTTGELFF.

The gene calls are TRBV20-1 and TRBJ2-1; D is unclear. V was trimmed by 5 bases and J by 4 bases, leaving 6 bases between them. Germline-derived CDR1 and CDR2 are DFQATT and SNEGSKA (reference sequence). This CDR3 comprises 11 residues. CDR3 amino acids: CSAPSYNEQFF. CDR3 in DNA: TGCAGTGCTCCATCATACAATGAGCAGTTCTTC.

The rearrangement uses TRBV19 and TRBJ1-6; D unresolved. Germline assignment: CDR1 LNHDA and CDR2 SQIVND (reference sequence). This CDR3 comprises 12 residues. V gave up 4 bases and J gave up 7 bases, with 5 bases separating them. In nucleotides, the CDR3 is TGTGCCAGTAGTACGACAAATTCACCCCTCCACTTT. It is translated as CASSTTNSPLHF. Looking up the rest from reference TRBV19 and TRBJ1-6 gives the full variable domain: DGGITQSPKYLFRKEGQNVTLSCEQNLNHDAMYWYRQDPGQGLRLIYYSQIVNDFQKGDIAEGYSVSREKKESFPLTVTSAQKNPTAFYLCASSTTNSPLHFGNGTRLTVT.

The count of this clone is one. The CDR3, as DNA: TGTGCCAGCAGCGTAGGTGCCGACAGCCTACCCTATGGCTACACCTTC. It translates to CASSVGADSLPYGYTF. This chain links TRBV9 with TRBJ1-2; TRBD1 might be the D (5 bases). V gave up 0 bases and J gave up 4 bases, with 16 bases separating them. Per germline, CDR1 SGDLS and CDR2 YYNGEE. The CDR3 has 16 amino acids.

V and J are TRBV11-1 and TRBJ1-3; D not resolved. V lost 2 bases to trimming and J lost 0 bases, with 8 bases between them. The CDR3 contains 15 residues. The germline V gene encodes CDR1 SGHAT and CDR2 FQDESV (reference sequence). CDR3 DNA: TGTGCCAGCAGCTTACGGTCTGGCTCTGGAAACACCATATATTTT. Encoded protein: CASSLRSGSGNTIYF.

The V and J genes are TRBV6-5 and TRBJ2-3, with 12 bases that match TRBD2. This CDR3 contains 16 residues. Germline CDR1 MNHEY, CDR2 SVGAGI. The junction had 4 bases not matched to a gene; V was cut back by 2 bases and J by 4 bases. In DNA form, the CDR3 reads TGTGCCAGCAGTTACCGACTAGCGGGAGAGGCAGATACGCAGTATTTT. Amino acids: CASSYRLAGEADTQYF.

The chain has TRBV11-3 and TRBJ2-7; D may match TRBD1 or TRBD2 (5 bases each). This CDR3 has 14 amino acids. Germline V gene lookup returns CDR1 SGHNT and CDR2 YENEEA. The V end lost 3 bases, the J end lost 2 bases, and 11 bases lay between the germline ends. The CDR3 bases are TGTGCCAGCAGCTTCCGGGACGATACCTACGAGCAGTACTTC. Protein sequence: CASSFRDDTYEQYF. Full variable domain (remainder filled in from reference TRBV11-3 and TRBJ2-7): EAGVVQSPRYKIIEKKQPVAFWCNPISGHNTLYWYLQNLGQGPELLIRYENEEAVDDSQLPKDRFSAERLKGVDSTLKIQPAELGDSAVYLCASSFRDDTYEQYFGPGTRLTVT.

The chain is built from TRBV5-1 and TRBJ2-3, with 7 bases aligning to TRBD2. CDR1 and CDR2 from the germline V gene are SGHRS and YFSETQ. V was pared by 4 bases and J by 0 bases, with 5 bases of the junction left unmatched. CDR3 length: 15 amino acids. The CDR3 DNA follows: TGCGCCAGCAGCGTAGCGGGCTGGAGCACAGATACGCAGTATTTT. As protein: CASSVAGWSTDTQYF.

A few counts support this clone. This chain joins TRBV2 and TRBJ2-1, with 7 bases matching TRBD1. With V trimmed by 6 bases and J by 10 bases, 9 bases remained unmatched. The length of the CDR3 is 13 residues. Germline V gives CDR1 SNHLY, CDR2 FYNNEI. Written as DNA, the CDR3 is TGTGCCAGCAGCTCTCAACAGGGGCAGGAGCAGTTCTTC. This codes for CASSSQQGQEQFF. Full variable domain (missing parts from reference TRBV2 and TRBJ2-1): EPEVTQTPSHQVTQMGQEVILRCVPISNHLYFYWYRQILGQKVEFLVSFYNNEISEKSEIFDDQFSVERPDGSNFTLKIRSTKLEDSAMYFCASSSQQGQEQFFGPGTRLTVL.